Below, 32 T cell receptor beta chains from the same sample are listed, as sequenced in a study of metastatic and nonmetastatic thyroid tumors. TCRdb re-analyzed the PCR reads through MiXCR. This table has over 35,000 clones, 17% appearing once. No patient had received any treatment before thyroid surgery. Sequencing was done on a sample of tumor tissue. These receptors were collected from a female donor with papillary thyroid cancer or a benign thyroid nodule (not recorded which). Some clones in this sample may be carry-over from other donors' samples.

This clone was found many times. The identical CDR3 is also encoded by other nucleotide sequences in the sample. The chain recombines TRBV28 with TRBJ2-5; D not certain. The germline gives CDR1 MDHEN, CDR2 SYDVKM. CDR3 size: 11 residues. With 6 bases removed from V and 1 base from J, the gap between germline ends came to 3 bases. The CDR3 sequence: CASRGQETQYF. In DNA, the CDR3 is TGTGCCAGCAGGGGCCAAGAGACCCAGTACTTC.

This clone showed up many times. The chain links TRBV20-1 to TRBJ1-5; D is possibly TRBD1 (5 bases). Germline V lookup: CDR1 DFQATT, CDR2 SNEGSKA (reference sequence). This CDR3 comprises 13 residues. V was clipped by 0 bases and J by 5 bases, with 8 bases between them. The CDR3 DNA reads as TGCAGTGCTAGAGATCAAGGGGATCAGCCCCAGCATTTT. It specifies CSARDQGDQPQHF.

In its sample, this clone was seen many times. The chain couples TRBV2 to TRBJ2-1; D perhaps matches TRBD1 (5 bases). CDR1 SNHLY and CDR2 FYNNEI come from the germline V gene. CDR3 length equals 12 residues. V lost 1 base and J 8 bases, leaving 6 bases between the germline ends. The CDR3 DNA is TGTGCCAGCAGTGAAGGCAGGGATGAGCAGTTCTTC. Its protein is CASSEGRDEQFF.

With regard to this clone: Other DNA sequences in the sample encode the same CDR3. This sequence joins TRBV20-1 and TRBJ2-7; D is unresolved. The V end lost 1 base, the J end lost 1 base, and 11 bases lay between the germline ends. The germline gives CDR1 DFQATT, CDR2 SNEGSKA (reference sequence). The CDR3 sequence is 14 residues long. The CDR3 DNA reads TGCAGTGCTAGAGGCGGCCGTCGGTCCTACGAGCAGTACTTC. Its translation: CSARGGRRSYEQYF.

Many counts were recorded for this clone. The chain employs TRBV10-3 and TRBJ2-7; the D gene is possibly TRBD2 (7 bases). Trimming shortened V by 10 bases and J by 4 bases, and 23 bases separated the two germline ends. This CDR3 contains 15 residues. Per the germline V gene, CDR1 is ENHRY and CDR2 is SYGVKD. The CDR3 sequence is CATLGGGAQVYEQYF. The DNA for the CDR3 is TGTGCCACCTTAGGTGGGGGGGCCCAGGTTTACGAGCAGTACTTC.

The chain carries TRBV18 and TRBJ1-2; D is undetermined. The CDR3 consists of 14 residues. Germline assignment: CDR1 KGHSH and CDR2 LQKENI. The ends were cut back, 3 bases at V and 9 bases at J, with 17 bases in the middle. The CDR3 here is CASSPWETASSYTF. CDR3 bases: TGTGCCAGCTCACCTTGGGAGACGGCCTCAAGCTACACCTTC.

Many counts were recorded for this clone. The J gene is TRBJ2-6, the V gene TRBV6-1; maybe TRBD2 (6 bases). With 0 bases removed from V and 0 bases from J, the gap between germline ends came to 9 bases. Per germline, CDR1 MNHNS and CDR2 SASEGT. The CDR3 contains 17 residues. The DNA for the CDR3 is TGTGCCAGCAGTGAAGCGGGACTGACCTCTGGGGCCAACGTCCTGACTTTC. This encodes CASSEAGLTSGANVLTF.

The sample holds many counts of this clone. The chain carries TRBV5-1 and TRBJ1-2, with D uncertain. From germline, CDR1 is SGHRS and CDR2 YFSETQ. The CDR3 runs to 12 residues. The ends were cut back, 0 bases at V and 6 bases at J, with 6 bases in the middle. In nucleotides, the CDR3 is TGCGCCAGCAGCTTGGAACACCATGGCTACACCTTC. Its protein is CASSLEHHGYTF.

As regards this clone: With a much larger clone just one base away, this may be a read error. The rearrangement links TRBV4-1 to TRBJ2-3, with D hard to call. V was trimmed by 11 bases and J by 0 bases, leaving 18 bases between them. The CDR3 has 15 residues. Germline CDR1 is MGHRA and CDR2 is YSYEKL. CDR3 DNA sequence: TGCGCCGGAGCACGGGTGCTAACTAGCACAGATACGCAGTATTTT. Amino acid sequence: CAGARVLTSTDTQYF.

This chain uses TRBV7-8 with TRBJ2-7; D gene unclear. Trimming removed 4 bases at V and 3 bases at J, with 16 bases between. From germline, CDR1 is SGHVS and CDR2 FQNEAQ. This CDR3 has 15 amino acids. The CDR3 spells CASSSRSHSYYEQYF. The CDR3 coding sequence is TGTGCCAGCAGCTCCCGTAGTCATAGCTACTACGAGCAGTACTTC.

Ten or more counts support this clone. The chain couples TRBV12-3 or TRBV12-4 to TRBJ2-7, with D maybe TRBD1 (6 bases). Trimming removed 4 bases at V and 3 bases at J, with 22 bases between. This CDR3 comprises 17 residues. As DNA, the CDR3 is TGTGCCAGCAGTTCCCACCCACAGGGTTGGATCCACTACGAGCAGTACTTC. It specifies CASSSHPQGWIHYEQYF.

As regards this clone: As the CDR3 is not closed by the conserved phenylalanine or tryptophan, this likely results from a read error. The V call is TRBV9, the J call TRBJ1-6, with D unclear. Per the germline V gene, CDR1 is SGDLS and CDR2 is YYNGEE. The CDR3 totals 14 residues. Trimming shortened V by 4 bases and J by 8 bases, and 13 bases separated the two germline ends. Here the CDR3 DNA reads TGTGCCAGCAGCTCCGGGCCAACCTATTCACCCCTCCACGTT. It translates to CASSSGPTYSPLHV.

This clone was observed at least ten times. The chain has TRBV12-3 or TRBV12-4 and TRBJ2-3; 13 bases map to TRBD2. The CDR3 has 15 residues. The J segment lost 8 bases and the V segment lost 5 bases, leaving 7 bases of the junction unmatched. As DNA, the CDR3 is TGTGCCAGCAGTCGGACTAGCGGGAGTGGAGCTACGCAGTATTTT. It specifies CASSRTSGSGATQYF.

This clone showed up many times. The rearrangement uses TRBV2 and TRBJ2-1, with 10 positions matching TRBD2. Trimming took 4 bases from V and 13 from J; bases not matched to a gene: 16. The CDR3 totals 16 residues. Germline V gene data show CDR1 as SNHLY and CDR2 as FYNNEI. This chain's CDR3 is CASSGRVPSGSVGQFF. The CDR3, as DNA: TGTGCCAGCAGTGGAAGGGTCCCTAGCGGGAGTGTGGGACAGTTCTTC.

This clone was picked up a small number of times. One end of the junction does not line up with germline, which may come from a read error. The chain joins TRBV28 to TRBJ2-7; 13 nucleotides align to TRBD2. CDR3 length equals 17 residues. The germline V gene has CDR1 MDHEN and CDR2 SYDVKM. This CDR3 is CAISLVGLAGDVSGQYF. The CDR3 region has the DNA TGTGCCATCAGTTTAGTTGGACTAGCGGGAGATGTTTCTGGACAGTACTTC.

The sample holds many counts of this clone. The chain has TRBV11-2 and TRBJ2-5; D might be TRBD1 or TRBD2, each matching 6 bases. The CDR3 covers 15 residues. Germline values: CDR1 SGHAT, CDR2 FQNNGV. V was trimmed by 5 bases and J by 9 bases, leaving 22 bases between them. CDR3 DNA sequence: TGTGCCAGCAGCCCAGAAATGGAGTGGAGGGGGGCCCAGTACTTC. Translation: CASSPEMEWRGAQYF.

Points on this clone: This may be a read error, as it is one base from a much larger clone. V usage is TRBV4-1 and J usage is TRBJ1-5, with D possibly matching TRBD1 (5 bases). The CDR3 covers 16 residues. Germline loops: CDR1 MGHRA, CDR2 YSYEKL. The CDR3 loop is CASSQDLSGLDQPQHF. The DNA of the CDR3 is TGCGCCAGCAGCCAAGATTTATCAGGGCTCGATCAGCCCCAGCACTTT.

This clone has at least ten counts. This sequence joins TRBV20-1 and TRBJ2-3; the D call may be TRBD1 or TRBD2 (6 bases each). This CDR3 has 14 amino acids. Trimming shortened V by 3 bases and J by 5 bases, and 15 bases separated the two germline ends. Looked up from germline, CDR1 is DFQATT and CDR2 is SNEGSKA (reference sequence). CDR3 sequence reads: CSARGAGLGDTQYF. The CDR3 nucleotides read TGCAGTGCTAGGGGGGCGGGACTTGGAGATACGCAGTATTTT.

To note about this clone: This may arise from a read error, as a much more abundant clone is one base away. The J gene is TRBJ2-1, the V gene TRBV15; possible D gene TRBD2, 5 bases. CDR3 size: 14 residues. The V end lost 0 bases, the J end lost 6 bases, and 9 bases lay between the germline ends. Germline CDR1 LNHNV, CDR2 YYDKDF (reference sequence). This CDR3 reads CATSREIGINEQFF. The CDR3, as DNA: TGTGCCACCAGCAGAGAAATCGGGATCAATGAGCAGTTCTTC.

Ten or more counts support this clone. This chain connects TRBV30 to TRBJ2-1; 7 positions agree with TRBD2. With 0 bases clipped from V and 4 bases from J, the junction kept 12 bases outside the gene matches. Per germline, CDR1 GTSNPN and CDR2 SVGIG (reference sequence). The CDR3 has 17 residues. In nucleotides, the CDR3 is TGTGCCTGGAGTGTACGGTACAGCGGGGCGGGTTACAATGAGCAGTTCTTC. Its translation: CAWSVRYSGAGYNEQFF.

This clone was seen repeatedly, ten times or more. The CDR3 DNA is TGTGCCAGCAGCCCACGAGAGGGGGGAGCGAGTGAAGCTTTCTTT. It is translated as CASSPREGGASEAFF. The V gene is TRBV9, the J gene TRBJ1-1; D may be TRBD1 (6 bases). The V end lost 4 bases, the J end lost 7 bases, and 20 bases lay between the germline ends. The CDR3 is 15 residues long. The germline V gene has CDR1 SGDLS and CDR2 YYNGEE.

Remarks on this clone: A much more abundant neighbour one base away suggests this may be a read error. Different DNA sequences within this sample yield the same CDR3. The gene calls are TRBV6-1 and TRBJ1-1; D is possibly TRBD1 (5 bases). Germline V gene data show CDR1 as MNHNS and CDR2 as SASEGT. The CDR3 totals 14 residues. Trimming took off 8 bases at V and 1 base at J, with 14 bases between the two ends. In nucleotides, the CDR3 is TGTGCCAGCGCGACCGGGGCAGCGAACACTGAAGCTTTCTTT. Protein sequence: CASATGAANTEAFF.

This clone was picked up many times. J is TRBJ2-1 and V is TRBV18; D gene unclear. Germline CDR1 and CDR2: KGHSH and LQKENI. V lost 1 base to trimming and J lost 7 bases, with 14 bases between them. CDR3 length: 15 amino acids. The CDR3 region has the DNA TGTGCCAGCTCACCACAGGGTATCGCGACTAATGAGCAGTTCTTC. Protein sequence: CASSPQGIATNEQFF.

DNA of the CDR3: TGTGCCAGCAGCTTTCTCGGCAGGGGGACCTATGGCTACACCTTC. This translates into CASSFLGRGTYGYTF. The gene calls are TRBV5-5 and TRBJ1-2; the match to TRBD1 covers 7 bases. The CDR3 contains 15 residues. Germline V gives CDR1 SGHKS, CDR2 YYEKEE (reference sequence). V lost 2 bases, J lost 4 bases, and 8 bases stayed unmatched.

This clone was counted between two and nine times. Other nucleotide sequences from this sample produce the same CDR3. The genes are TRBV3-1 and TRBJ2-7, with 10 positions matching TRBD2. J was trimmed by 5 bases and V by 5 bases; bases with no gene match: 15. CDR3 length: 17 amino acids. Germline V gives CDR1 LGHDT, CDR2 YNNKEL (reference sequence). CDR3 nucleotide sequence: TGTGCCAGCAGCAACCTGGGGCTAGCGGGAGAACGGGACGAGCAGTACTTC. Translation: CASSNLGLAGERDEQYF.

In this sample, this clone turned up many times. The CDR3 loop reads CSARGGRWLYYEQYF. The CDR3 DNA follows: TGCAGTGCTAGAGGAGGCAGGTGGCTTTACTACGAGCAGTACTTC. The chain joins TRBV20-1 to TRBJ2-7, with D unresolved. V lost 1 base and J 3 bases, leaving 16 bases between the germline ends. The CDR3 consists of 15 residues. From germline, CDR1 is DFQATT and CDR2 SNEGSKA (reference sequence).

This clone was found many times. The chain employs TRBV29-1 and TRBJ2-3; D possibly corresponds to TRBD2 (5 bases). V lost 3 bases and J 5 bases, leaving 12 bases between the germline ends. CDR1 SQVTM and CDR2 ANQGSEA come from the germline V gene. CDR3 length equals 13 residues. In nucleotides, the CDR3 is TGCAGCGTTGAGTTCACTAGTAGAGATACGCAGTATTTT. It specifies CSVEFTSRDTQYF.

This clone came up many times. The V and J genes are TRBV24-1 and TRBJ2-1, with a weak D call TRBD2 (5 bases). V was clipped by 2 bases and J by 9 bases, with 16 bases between them. The CDR3 sequence is 15 residues long. CDR1 KGHDR and CDR2 SFDVKD come from the germline V gene. This CDR3 reads CATSDSHVLDSEQFF. Here the CDR3 DNA reads TGTGCCACCAGTGATTCCCACGTATTGGACTCTGAGCAGTTCTTC.

This clone appeared many times. The rearrangement uses TRBV10-3 and TRBJ1-5; D unclear. With 10 bases removed from V and 0 bases from J, the gap between germline ends came to 7 bases. This CDR3 contains 12 residues. Germline CDR1 and CDR2: ENHRY and SYGVKD. This chain's CDR3 is CASAVSNQPQHF. Here the CDR3 DNA reads TGTGCCAGCGCTGTTAGCAATCAGCCCCAGCATTTT.

This clone was seen repeatedly, ten times or more. The chain is built from TRBV6-2 or TRBV6-3 and TRBJ2-2, with a possible D match to TRBD1 (6 bases). The V end lost 5 bases, the J end lost 3 bases, and 10 bases lay between the germline ends. This CDR3 region has 14 residues. Germline CDR1 MNHEY, CDR2 SVGEGT. The CDR3 nucleotides are TGTGCCAGCAGTGATTACAGGGACACCGGGGAGCTGTTTTTT. This codes for CASSDYRDTGELFF.

The V and J genes are TRBV11-1 and TRBJ2-2; 13 bases are shared with TRBD2. There are 17 residues in the CDR3. V dropped 2 bases and J dropped 7; count of bases not matched to a gene: 7. Germline loops: CDR1 SGHAT, CDR2 FQDESV (reference sequence). CDR3 DNA sequence: TGTGCCAGCAGCTTAATAGGGACTAGCGGGAACGGCGGGGAGCTGTTTTTT. Translating it yields CASSLIGTSGNGGELFF. Using reference TRBV11-1 and TRBJ2-2 for the parts outside the CDR3, the full variable domain is EAEVAQSPRYKITEKSQAVAFWCDPISGHATLYWYRQILGQGPELLVQFQDESVVDDSQLPKDRFSAERLKGVDSTLKIQPAELGDSAMYLCASSLIGTSGNGGELFFGEGSRLTVL.

This clone was found a few times. The chain joins TRBV6-1 to TRBJ2-3; D gene unclear. V was trimmed by 6 bases and J by 6 bases, leaving 19 bases between them. Per the germline V gene, CDR1 is MNHNS and CDR2 is SASEGT. This CDR3 is built from 15 residues. The CDR3 protein is CASSIRGQPGDTQYF. CDR3 DNA sequence: TGTGCCAGCAGCATACGCGGCCAACCCGGGGATACGCAGTATTTT.